This T cell receptor (beta chain) is from a study of CD8+ T cells in alopecia areata. Study-level information: Treatment ran 6 to 18 months, with 6 months of follow-up afterward. Study-wide findings and caveats: Normal scalp had lower clonality than lesional scalp, with alopecia totalis/universalis lesions showing this most strongly.

Germline loops: CDR1 LNHDA, CDR2 SQIVND (reference sequence). Trimming left V 5 bases short and J 5 bases short, with 13 bases between. This CDR3 has 13 amino acids. Treatment here: oral pan-JAK inhibitor, 5-10 mg twice daily. T lymphocytes (CD4+ and CD8+) were sorted from PBMCs. The authors extracted RNA and reverse transcribed it into cDNA as the sequencing template. Assay used: immunoSEQ multiplex PCR; TCRdb lists only in-frame clones, some missing. The repertoire has 90,000 to 150,000 clones, around 56% of them found once; the top ten carry roughly 0.5%. In the case of this clone: Its antigen is undetermined.

The material was CD4+ T cells sorted from blood, obtained at week 4, from a patient treated with tofacitinib. The chain couples TRBV19 to TRBJ2-7; no reliable D call. The receptor comes from a human donor with alopecia areata. The CDR3 DNA is TGTGCCAGTAGTTGGCTGGGCGGACACGAGCAGTACTTC. The encoded protein is CASSWLGGHEQYF.